This TCR beta chain stems from a study of blood T cells in healthy people across ages. Study-wide points: Roughly linearly, TCR beta diversity per million T cells fell as age increased. The study found more naive CD4+ cells and higher diversity in long-lived than aged donors.

A remark on this clonotype: Antigen unknown.

A second PCR of 7 to 11 cycles used a sample-barcoded 5' primer and a J-beta primer mix. TCRdb passed the 5' RACE reads through MiXCR, listing each CDR3 protein once. The sample includes around 1,800,000 distinct CDR3 sequences, about two fifths of them seen just once. V shed 2 bases and J 2 bases; nucleotides not matched to a gene: 3. CDR1 and CDR2 from the germline V gene are SGHDN and FVKESK. This CDR3 is 15 amino acids long. The clonotype originates from a human donor in good health. The chain uses TRBV14 and TRBJ2-1; TRBD2 matches 7 bases. Sequenced sample: blood. CDR3 nucleotides: TGTGCCAGCAGCCAATCTAGCGGCGCCTACAATGAGCAGTTCTTC. Translating gives CASSQSSGAYNEQFF.